A single sample gave rise to the 12 T cell receptor beta chains below, sequenced in a study of neurological immune-mediated disorders. TCRdb redid the calling of the 5' RACE reads with MiXCR, one entry per CDR3 protein. The sample carries about 84,000 distinct CDR3 sequences, under 13% recorded once. The sequencing input was PBMCs. The receptors come from a middle-aged man in good health.

This clonotype was recorded at least ten times. The gene calls are TRBV20-1 and TRBJ2-7; 8 bases are shared with TRBD2. Germline trimming cut 5 bases from V and 1 base from J; bases unmatched to any gene: 4. The CDR3 is 13 amino acids. The germline V gene has CDR1 DFQATT and CDR2 SNEGSKA (reference sequence). CDR3 DNA sequence: TGCAGTGCTCCCCGGGGGGGTTCCTACGAGCAGTACTTC. This gives the protein CSAPRGGSYEQYF.

The table lists this clonotype with many counts. The chain links TRBV6-5 to TRBJ2-2, with TRBD2 identical over 8 bases. The CDR3 consists of 16 residues. CDR1 MNHEY and CDR2 SVGAGI come from the germline V gene. J lost 6 bases, V lost 0 bases, and 6 bases had no gene match. The CDR3 spells CASSYSTGLDAGELFF. Written as DNA, the CDR3 is TGTGCCAGCAGTTACTCAACGGGACTAGATGCCGGGGAGCTGTTTTTT.

This clonotype occurred many times. The chain uses TRBV12-3 or TRBV12-4 and TRBJ2-5; the D is unclear. Between the trimmed V and J ends, which lost 7 bases and 4 bases, there was a span of 10 bases. There are 12 residues in the CDR3. The CDR3 here is CASTQTRETQYF. The CDR3 coding sequence is TGTGCCAGCACCCAGACCAGAGAGACCCAGTACTTC.

This clonotype was recorded a few times. The J gene is TRBJ2-7, the V gene TRBV20-1, with D hard to call. Trimming shortened V by 0 bases and J by 2 bases, and 5 bases separated the two germline ends. The CDR3 has 12 amino acids. The germline V gene has CDR1 DFQATT and CDR2 SNEGSKA (reference sequence). The CDR3 sequence is CSARESTYEQYF. The CDR3 DNA sequence: TGCAGTGCTAGAGAGTCGACCTACGAGCAGTACTTC.

This clonotype came up many times. This chain joins TRBV29-1 and TRBJ1-2; 8 bases map to TRBD1. The germline CDR1 and CDR2 sequences are SQVTM and ANQGSEA. After removal of 5 bases from V and 4 bases from J, the junction contained 9 bases not matched to a gene. CDR3 length: 14 residues. The CDR3 DNA sequence: TGCAGCGTTTCAGTTTTAGACAGGGGCTATGGCTACACCTTC. This codes for CSVSVLDRGYGYTF.

This clonotype has a count of ten or more. The chain carries TRBV28 and TRBJ1-6; 8 bases are shared with TRBD1. After removal of 5 bases from V and 14 bases from J, the junction contained 8 bases not matched to a gene. Germline V gene sequence: CDR1 MDHEN, CDR2 SYDVKM. CDR3 size: 13 residues. The CDR3, as DNA: TGTGCCAGCAGTAGCTTACAGGGACAGGCCCTCCACTTT. Protein sequence: CASSSLQGQALHF. Full variable domain (outside the CDR3, taken from reference TRBV28 and TRBJ1-6): DVKVTQSSRYLVKRTGEKVFLECVQDMDHENMFWYRQDPGLGLRLIYFSYDVKMKEKGDIPEGYSVSREKKERFSLILESASTNQTSMYLCASSSLQGQALHFGNGTRLTVT.

This clonotype was found many times. Here the CDR3 reads CASSLFPLYTGELFF. CDR3 coding DNA: TGTGCCAGCAGTTTATTTCCCCTGTACACCGGGGAGCTGTTTTTT. The J gene is TRBJ2-2, the V gene TRBV27; D is unresolved. Germline V gene sequence: CDR1 MNHEY, CDR2 SMNVEV (reference sequence). The V end was cut by 1 base, the J end by 3 bases, with 9 bases between. The CDR3 sequence is 15 residues long.

There are many counts of this clonotype. This sequence joins TRBV20-1 and TRBJ2-3, with 13 bases that match TRBD2. V was clipped by 1 base and J by 2 bases; unmatched bases: 6. The CDR3 is 17 amino acids. Germline V lookup: CDR1 DFQATT, CDR2 SNEGSKA (reference sequence). The CDR3 sequence is CSARGWTSGGLTDTQYF. The CDR3 DNA reads as TGCAGTGCTAGAGGTTGGACTAGCGGGGGTCTCACAGATACGCAGTATTTT.

This clonotype was observed many times. V is TRBV6-6 and J is TRBJ2-3, with unresolved D. Trimming cost V 4 bases and J 4 bases, with 3 bases left between them. The germline gives CDR1 MNHNY, CDR2 SVGAGI (reference sequence). This CDR3 is 11 amino acids long. CDR3 coding DNA: TGTGCCAGCAGTTTACCAGATACGCAGTATTTT. Translated, it gives CASSLPDTQYF.

This clonotype was seen many times. The chain combines TRBV6-5 with TRBJ2-5; possible D gene TRBD2, 5 bases. Trimming left V 2 bases short and J 2 bases short, with 6 bases between. Germline V gives CDR1 MNHEY, CDR2 SVGAGI. CDR3 length: 13 amino acids. This CDR3 reads CASSYGLQETQYF. Written as DNA, the CDR3 is TGTGCCAGCAGTTACGGACTTCAAGAGACCCAGTACTTC.

This clonotype was found once. V and J are TRBV14 and TRBJ1-6; 7 nucleotides line up with TRBD1. The CDR3 runs to 14 residues. Germline CDR1 and CDR2: SGHDN and FVKESK. The trim removed 5 bases at V and 9 bases at J, leaving 7 bases unmatched. CDR3: CASSMTGFGSPLHF. As DNA, the CDR3 is TGTGCCAGCAGCATGACAGGGTTTGGTTCACCCCTCCACTTT.

This clonotype was detected ten times or more. The J gene is TRBJ1-1, the V gene TRBV7-8; 7 nucleotides line up with TRBD1. With 3 bases clipped from V and 1 base from J, the junction kept 5 bases outside the gene matches. The CDR3 is made up of 15 amino acids. Germline V gene data show CDR1 as SGHVS and CDR2 as FQNEAQ. CDR3: CASSFTGAKNTEAFF. The CDR3 nucleotides read TGTGCCAGCAGCTTTACAGGGGCGAAGAACACTGAAGCTTTCTTT.